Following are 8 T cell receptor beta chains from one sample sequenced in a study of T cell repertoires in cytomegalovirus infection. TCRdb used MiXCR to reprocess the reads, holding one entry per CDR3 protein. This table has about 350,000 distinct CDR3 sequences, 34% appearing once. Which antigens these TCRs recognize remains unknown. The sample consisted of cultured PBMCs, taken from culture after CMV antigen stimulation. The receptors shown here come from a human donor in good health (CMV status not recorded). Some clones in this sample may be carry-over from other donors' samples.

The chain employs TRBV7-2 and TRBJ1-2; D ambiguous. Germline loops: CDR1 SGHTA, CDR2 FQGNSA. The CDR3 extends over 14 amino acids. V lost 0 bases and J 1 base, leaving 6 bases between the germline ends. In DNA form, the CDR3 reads TGTGCCAGCAGCTTAGCCTTCCTTAACTATGGCTACACCTTC. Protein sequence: CASSLAFLNYGYTF.

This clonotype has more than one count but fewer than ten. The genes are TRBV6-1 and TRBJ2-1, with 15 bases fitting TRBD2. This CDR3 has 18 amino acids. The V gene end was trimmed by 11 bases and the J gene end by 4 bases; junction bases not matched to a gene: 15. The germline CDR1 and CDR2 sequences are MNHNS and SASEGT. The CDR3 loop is CASTGGLAGGPRYNEQFF. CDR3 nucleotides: TGTGCCTCTACCGGGGGACTAGCGGGAGGTCCCCGTTACAATGAGCAGTTCTTC.

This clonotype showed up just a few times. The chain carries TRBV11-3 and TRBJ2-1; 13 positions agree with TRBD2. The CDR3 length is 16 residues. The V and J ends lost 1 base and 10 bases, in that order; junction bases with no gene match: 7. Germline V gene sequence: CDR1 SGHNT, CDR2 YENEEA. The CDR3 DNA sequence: TGTGCCAGCAGCTTAGTGGGACTAGCGGGGTTCGGGGAGCAGTTCTTC. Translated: CASSLVGLAGFGEQFF.

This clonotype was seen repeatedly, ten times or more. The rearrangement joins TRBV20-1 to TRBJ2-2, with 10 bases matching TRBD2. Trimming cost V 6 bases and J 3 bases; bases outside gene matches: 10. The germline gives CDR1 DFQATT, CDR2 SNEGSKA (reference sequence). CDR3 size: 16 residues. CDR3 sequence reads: CSAKIWTSGHTGELFF. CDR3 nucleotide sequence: TGCAGTGCCAAGATTTGGACTAGCGGACACACCGGGGAGCTGTTTTTT.

The DNA for the CDR3 is TGCAGCTCAAGTAGGGCCAAAAACATTCAGTACTTC. This translates into CSSSRAKNIQYF. J is TRBJ2-4 and V is TRBV20-1; D remains unclear. This CDR3 spans 12 amino acids. Germline V gene sequence: CDR1 DFQATT, CDR2 SNEGSKA (reference sequence).

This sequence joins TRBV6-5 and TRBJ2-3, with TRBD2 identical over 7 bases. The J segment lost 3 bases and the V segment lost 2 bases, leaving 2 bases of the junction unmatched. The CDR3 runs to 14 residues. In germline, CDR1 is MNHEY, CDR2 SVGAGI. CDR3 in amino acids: CASSYGGRTDTQYF. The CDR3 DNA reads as TGTGCCAGCAGTTACGGCGGGAGAACAGATACGCAGTATTTT.

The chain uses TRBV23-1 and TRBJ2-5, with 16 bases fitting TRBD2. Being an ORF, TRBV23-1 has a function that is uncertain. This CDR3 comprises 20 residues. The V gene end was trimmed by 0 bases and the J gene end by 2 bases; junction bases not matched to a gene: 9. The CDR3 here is CASSQSAGTSGGELQETQYF. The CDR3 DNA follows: TGCGCCAGCAGTCAATCCGCTGGGACTAGCGGGGGGGAGCTTCAAGAGACCCAGTACTTC.

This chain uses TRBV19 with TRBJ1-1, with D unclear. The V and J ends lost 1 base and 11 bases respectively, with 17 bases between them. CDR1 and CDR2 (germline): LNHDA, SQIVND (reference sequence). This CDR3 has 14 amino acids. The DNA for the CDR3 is TGTGCCAGTAGTATAGTAGGCTCATCAGAAAGGGCTTTCTTT. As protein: CASSIVGSSERAFF. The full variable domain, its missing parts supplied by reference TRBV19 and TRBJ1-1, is DGGITQSPKYLFRKEGQNVTLSCEQNLNHDAMYWYRQDPGQGLRLIYYSQIVNDFQKGDIAEGYSVSREKKESFPLTVTSAQKNPTAFYLCASSIVGSSERAFFGQGTRLTVV.